Listed below are T cell receptor beta chains from one sample, sequenced in a study of shared T cell receptors in the human thymus. The table came from immunoSEQ multiplex PCR; TCRdb's copy has only in-frame clones and leaves some out. The profile shows hundreds of thousands of clones, around nine tenths of them singletons. The same data also went into a second study, on human thymus T cells.

Sequencing was carried out using thymocytes. The receptors here all came from a boy in the first two years of life with a congenital heart defect. Both conserved end residues are part of each CDR3.

cdr3_aa j_call v_call
CASSPSGASTDTQYF TRBJ2-3 TRBV4-3
CASSLVEQGKNIQYF TRBJ2-4 TRBV28
CASSLSSGRACNEQFF TRBJ2-1 TRBV18
CASSLEPGAQETQYF TRBJ2-5 TRBV5-1
CASSACLAGGWPNEQFF TRBJ2-1 TRBV28
CASSEREGDDEQFF TRBJ2-1 TRBV9
CATGVPGVIQETQYF TRBJ2-5 TRBV15
CASRARRGSDLIEQYF TRBJ2-7 TRBV27
CASRRPGCEQYF TRBJ2-7 TRBV5-1
CASSQNYEQYF TRBJ2-7 TRBV6-1
CASSSSWTGENGYTF TRBJ1-2 TRBV2
CAWRGGEAYEQYF TRBJ2-7 TRBV30
CATSSGREDGETQYF TRBJ2-5 TRBV15
CASRPGGGW TRBJ1-2 TRBV6-4
CASSSQRPAGGLSYEQYF TRBJ2-7 TRBV7-8
CASSPLAGGPREQFF TRBJ2-1 TRBV6-6
CASSTLQGRAFF TRBJ1-1 TRBV21-1
CASSRARGLALEQYF TRBJ2-7 TRBV28
CASSLLASSTDTQYF TRBJ2-3 TRBV5-6
CASSLSRGANTEAFF TRBJ1-1 TRBV28
CASSTRAGTGELFF TRBJ2-2 TRBV19
CASSQEDRGKEKLFF TRBJ1-4 TRBV4-1
CASSKRRTVRLLFLFF TRBJ1-4 TRBV21-1
CASSHSGRVTDTQYF TRBJ2-3 TRBV14
CASSQESLKPGVGSYEQYF TRBJ2-7 TRBV4-2
CASSQVPGRSYNEQFF TRBJ2-1 TRBV4-3
CASSFGQRNEKLFF TRBJ1-4 TRBV27
CASSLRQKAPKQSNTEAFF TRBJ1-1 TRBV7-2
CASSASGITSYEQYF TRBJ2-7 TRBV7-2
CASSGRGLSNQPQHF TRBJ1-5 TRBV27
CASSRLAGETYEQYF TRBJ2-7 TRBV7-6
CASTLGEGRLENTEAFF TRBJ1-1 TRBV25-1
CASRGGLAGGADTQYF TRBJ2-3 TRBV10-2
CAWSLPYRLAGAKLSYEQYF TRBJ2-7 TRBV30
CASSLGGQGLMNTEAFF TRBJ1-1 TRBV27
CSVVADNEQFF TRBJ2-1 TRBV29-1
CASRIRFETIYEQYF TRBJ2-7 TRBV11-2
CASSLQTGSSYEQYF TRBJ2-7 TRBV27
CASSPRVPAGSRETQYF TRBJ2-5 TRBV11-3
CASSRWGKGGTEAFF TRBJ1-1 TRBV7-9